This TCR beta chain is drawn from a study of shared T cell receptors in the human thymus. Trimming pared 4 bases from V and 2 bases from J, leaving 19 bases between. This CDR3 region has 17 residues. The germline gives CDR1 SGHRS, CDR2 YFSETQ. Clones were sequenced by immunoSEQ multiplex PCR, and TCRdb holds only the in-frame ones, with some missing. The table records 600,000 or so clones, about 90% of them present only once. Separately, the same data were catalogued under a study of human thymus T cells.

This TCR derives from a boy younger than two with a congenital heart defect. V is TRBV5-1 and J is TRBJ2-1, with D perhaps TRBD1 (6 bases). Input material: thymocytes. CDR3 nucleotides: TGCGCCAGCAGCCTCCCCGCCGGGACAAGAACCTACAATGAGCAGTTCTTC. Encoded protein: CASSLPAGTRTYNEQFF.